The rows below give T cell receptor beta chains drawn from one sample of a study of cytomegalovirus exposure and HLA in healthy donors. Sequenced by immunoSEQ multiplex PCR; TCRdb stores in-frame clones only, minus some. The data show 85,000 to 100,000 clones, about 89% seen once. Sequenced material: PBMCs. The receptors shown here come from a man younger than 45 in good health and CMV-seropositive. The CDR3 runs from the conserved cysteine through the conserved F or W. The D gene is left open where the match is weak. Clone size, where shown, is once, few, many, or a class for clones that have expanded.

D: .; J: TRBJ2-3; size: .; V: TRBV2; DNA: TGTGCCAGCAGTGAAATGCTAACAAGGGGATCAGATACGCAGTATTTT; CDR3: CASSEMLTRGSDTQYF
D: .; J: TRBJ1-1; size: .; V: TRBV11-2; DNA: TGTGCCAGCAGCTTAGGCGAGGTCACTGAAGCTTTCTTT; CDR3: CASSLGEVTEAFF
D: .; J: TRBJ2-7; size: .; V: TRBV6-5; DNA: TGTGCCAGCAGAGGGGCAGTCGAGCAGTACTTC; CDR3: CASRGAVEQYF
D: .; J: TRBJ2-1; size: .; V: TRBV28; DNA: TGTGCCAGCAGTTTATCATACAATGAGCAGTTCTTC; CDR3: CASSLSYNEQFF
D: .; J: TRBJ2-2; size: .; V: TRBV2; DNA: TGTGCCAGCAGTGAACAGCGGAGGGGGGAGCTGTTTTTT; CDR3: CASSEQRRGELFF
D: .; J: TRBJ1-1; size: .; V: TRBV7-2; DNA: TGTGCCAGCAGCTTAGTCGCGGTGATAGACACTGAAGCTTTCTTT; CDR3: CASSLVAVIDTEAFF
D: .; J: TRBJ1-2; size: .; V: TRBV6-5; DNA: TGTGCCAGCAAACCTATACAGGAGAACTATGGCTACACCTTC; CDR3: CASKPIQENYGYTF
D: .; J: TRBJ2-5; size: .; V: TRBV28; DNA: TGTGCCAGCAGTTTCTCCGGGACTGTTGGGCAAGAGACCCAGTACTTC; CDR3: CASSFSGTVGQETQYF
D: TRBD2; J: TRBJ2-1; size: .; V: TRBV11-3; DNA: TGTGCCAGCAGCGAACTAGCGAACGACAATGAGCAGTTCTTC; CDR3: CASSELANDNEQFF
D: .; J: TRBJ2-1; size: few; V: TRBV5-1; DNA: TGCGCCAGCAGCTTGAACAGGGTCGTGAATGAGCAGTTCTTC; CDR3: CASSLNRVVNEQFF
D: TRBD2; J: TRBJ2-1; size: .; V: TRBV10-3; DNA: TGTGCCATCAGTGATTCCGGGACTAGCGCATACAATGAGCAGTTCTTC; CDR3: CAISDSGTSAYNEQFF
D: .; J: TRBJ2-1; size: .; V: TRBV27; DNA: TGTGCCAGCAGTTTGGCCGTGAGGGTAGGACATGAGCAGTTCTTC; CDR3: CASSLAVRVGHEQFF
D: .; J: TRBJ1-1; size: once; V: TRBV2; DNA: TGTGCCAGCGGCAGAAAAGTCACTGAAGCTTTCTTT; CDR3: CASGRKVTEAFF
D: .; J: TRBJ1-2; size: .; V: TRBV2; DNA: TGTGCCAGTGGTGTCGGGAACTATGGCTACACCTTC; CDR3: CASGVGNYGYTF
D: .; J: TRBJ2-7; size: .; V: TRBV27; DNA: TGTGCCAGCAGTTCCTGGGGGGACGAGCAGTACTTC; CDR3: CASSSWGDEQYF